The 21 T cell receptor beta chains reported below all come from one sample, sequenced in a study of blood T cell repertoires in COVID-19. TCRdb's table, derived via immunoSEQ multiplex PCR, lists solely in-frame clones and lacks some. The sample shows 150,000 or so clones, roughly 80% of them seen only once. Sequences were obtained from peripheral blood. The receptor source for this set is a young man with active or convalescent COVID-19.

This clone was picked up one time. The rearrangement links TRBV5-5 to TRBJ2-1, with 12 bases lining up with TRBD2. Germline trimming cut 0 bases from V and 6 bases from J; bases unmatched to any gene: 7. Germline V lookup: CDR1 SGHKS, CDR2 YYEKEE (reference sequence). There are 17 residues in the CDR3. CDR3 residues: CASSLAPGLAGPNEQFF. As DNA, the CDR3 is TGTGCCAGCAGCTTGGCCCCGGGACTAGCGGGTCCCAATGAGCAGTTCTTC.

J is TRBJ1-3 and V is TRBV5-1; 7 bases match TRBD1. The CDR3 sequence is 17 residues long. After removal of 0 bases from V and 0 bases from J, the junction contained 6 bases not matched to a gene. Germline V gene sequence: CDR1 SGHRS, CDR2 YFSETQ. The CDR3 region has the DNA TGCGCCAGCAGCTTGGGGGACAGCTTTTTCTCTGGAAACACCATATATTTT. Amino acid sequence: CASSLGDSFFSGNTIYF. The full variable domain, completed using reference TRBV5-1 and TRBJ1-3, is KAGVTQTPRYLIKTRGQQVTLSCSPISGHRSVSWYQQTPGQGLQFLFEYFSETQRNKGNFPGRFSGRQFSNSRSEMNVSTLELGDSALYLCASSLGDSFFSGNTIYFGEGSWLTVV.

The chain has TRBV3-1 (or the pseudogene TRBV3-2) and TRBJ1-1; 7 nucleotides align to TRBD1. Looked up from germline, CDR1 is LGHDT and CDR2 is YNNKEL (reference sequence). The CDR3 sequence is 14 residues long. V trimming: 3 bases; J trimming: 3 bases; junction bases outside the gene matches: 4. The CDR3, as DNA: TGTGCCAGCAGCCATCGGACAGGACACACTGAAGCTTTCTTT. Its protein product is CASSHRTGHTEAFF.

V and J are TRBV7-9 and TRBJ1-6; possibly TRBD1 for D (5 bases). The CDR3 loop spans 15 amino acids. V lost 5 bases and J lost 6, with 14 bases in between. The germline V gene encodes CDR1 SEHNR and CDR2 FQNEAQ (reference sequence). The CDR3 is CASSLGEPFNSPLHF. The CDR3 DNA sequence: TGTGCCAGCAGCCTAGGGGAGCCTTTTAATTCACCCCTCCACTTT.

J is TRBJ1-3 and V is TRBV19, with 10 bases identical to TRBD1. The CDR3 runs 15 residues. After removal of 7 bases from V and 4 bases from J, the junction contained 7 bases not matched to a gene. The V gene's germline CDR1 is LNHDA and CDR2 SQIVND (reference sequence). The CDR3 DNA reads TGTGCCAGTATCGACAGGGGGCTAAACGGAAACACCATATATTTT. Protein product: CASIDRGLNGNTIYF.

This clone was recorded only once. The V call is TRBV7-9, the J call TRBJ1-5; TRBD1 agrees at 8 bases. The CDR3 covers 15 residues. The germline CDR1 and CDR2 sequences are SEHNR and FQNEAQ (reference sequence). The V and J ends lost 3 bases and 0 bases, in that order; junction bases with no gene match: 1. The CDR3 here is CASSLGQDSNQPQHF. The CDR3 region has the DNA TGTGCCAGCAGCTTGGGACAGGATAGCAATCAGCCCCAGCATTTT.

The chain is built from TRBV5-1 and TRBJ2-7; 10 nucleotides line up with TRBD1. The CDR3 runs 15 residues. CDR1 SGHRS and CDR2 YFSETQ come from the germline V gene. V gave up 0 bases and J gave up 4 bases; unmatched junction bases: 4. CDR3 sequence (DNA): TGCGCCAGCAGCTTGGGACAGGGGGCGGTGTACGAGCAGTACTTC. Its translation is CASSLGQGAVYEQYF.

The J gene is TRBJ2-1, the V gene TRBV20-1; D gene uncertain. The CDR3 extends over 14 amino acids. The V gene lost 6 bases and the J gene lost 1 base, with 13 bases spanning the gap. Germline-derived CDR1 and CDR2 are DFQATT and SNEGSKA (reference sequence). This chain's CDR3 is CSASRLESYNEQFF. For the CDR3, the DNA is TGCAGTGCCAGTCGGTTAGAGTCCTACAATGAGCAGTTCTTC.

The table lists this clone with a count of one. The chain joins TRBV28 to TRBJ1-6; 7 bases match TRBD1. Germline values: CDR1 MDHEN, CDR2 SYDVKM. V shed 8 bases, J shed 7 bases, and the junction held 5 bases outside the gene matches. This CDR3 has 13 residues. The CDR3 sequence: CASQGQLNSPLHF. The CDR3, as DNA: TGTGCCAGCCAGGGACAGCTGAATTCACCCCTCCACTTT.

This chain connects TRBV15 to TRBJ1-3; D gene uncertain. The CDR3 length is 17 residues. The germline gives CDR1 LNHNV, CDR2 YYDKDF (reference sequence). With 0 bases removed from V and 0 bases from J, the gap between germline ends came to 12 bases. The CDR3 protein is CATSRDGSRLSGNTIYF. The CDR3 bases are TGTGCCACCAGCAGAGATGGGAGTCGACTCTCTGGAAACACCATATATTTT.

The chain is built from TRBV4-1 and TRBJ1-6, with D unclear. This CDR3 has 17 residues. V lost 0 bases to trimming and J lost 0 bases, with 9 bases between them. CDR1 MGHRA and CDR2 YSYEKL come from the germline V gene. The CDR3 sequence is CASSQDSYNSYNSPLHF. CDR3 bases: TGCGCCAGCAGCCAAGATTCGTACAACTCCTATAATTCACCCCTCCACTTT.

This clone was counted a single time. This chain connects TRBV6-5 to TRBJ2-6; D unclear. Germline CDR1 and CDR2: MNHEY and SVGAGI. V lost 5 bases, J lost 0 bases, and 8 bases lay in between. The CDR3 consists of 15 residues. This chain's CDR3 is CASSKYTSGANVLTF. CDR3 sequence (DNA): TGTGCCAGCAGTAAATACACCTCTGGGGCCAACGTCCTGACTTTC.

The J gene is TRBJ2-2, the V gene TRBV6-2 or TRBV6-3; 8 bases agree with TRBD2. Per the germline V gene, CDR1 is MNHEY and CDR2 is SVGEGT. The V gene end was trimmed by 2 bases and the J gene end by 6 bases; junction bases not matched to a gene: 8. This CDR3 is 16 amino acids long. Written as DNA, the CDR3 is TGTGCCAGCAGTTACCCGAGCGGGAGCCCCCCCGGGGAGCTGTTTTTT. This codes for CASSYPSGSPPGELFF.

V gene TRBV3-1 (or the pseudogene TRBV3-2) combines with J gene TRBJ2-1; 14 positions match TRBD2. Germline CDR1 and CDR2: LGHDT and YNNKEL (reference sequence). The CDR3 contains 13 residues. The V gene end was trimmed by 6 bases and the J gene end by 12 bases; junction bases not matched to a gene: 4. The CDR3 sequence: CASRGTSGSWQFF. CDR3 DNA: TGTGCCAGCAGAGGGACTAGCGGGAGTTGGCAGTTCTTC.

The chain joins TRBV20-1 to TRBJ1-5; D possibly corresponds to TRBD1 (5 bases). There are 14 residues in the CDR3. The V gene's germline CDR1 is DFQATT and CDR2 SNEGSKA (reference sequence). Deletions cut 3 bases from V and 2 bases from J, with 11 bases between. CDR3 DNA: TGCAGTGCTAGTATGGGGGGTGGCAATCAGCCCCAGCATTTT. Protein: CSASMGGGNQPQHF.

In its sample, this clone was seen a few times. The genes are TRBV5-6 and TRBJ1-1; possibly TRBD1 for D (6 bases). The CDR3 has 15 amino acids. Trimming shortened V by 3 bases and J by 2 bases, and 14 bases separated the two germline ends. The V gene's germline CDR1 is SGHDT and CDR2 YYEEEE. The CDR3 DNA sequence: TGTGCCAGCAGCTGGTGGACAGTCTCAAACACTGAAGCTTTCTTT. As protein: CASSWWTVSNTEAFF.

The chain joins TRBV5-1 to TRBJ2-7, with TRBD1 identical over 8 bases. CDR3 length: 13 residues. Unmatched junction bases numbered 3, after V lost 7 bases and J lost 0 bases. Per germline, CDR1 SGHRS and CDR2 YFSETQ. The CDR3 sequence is CASAGQVSYEQYF. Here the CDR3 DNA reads TGCGCCAGCGCGGGACAGGTCTCCTACGAGCAGTACTTC.

The CDR3, as DNA: TGTGCCAGCAGTTTTAACTGGGGCTACACCTTC. Translating gives CASSFNWGYTF. The chain combines TRBV6-5 with TRBJ1-2; unclear D gene. Germline V CDR1 and CDR2: MNHEY, SVGAGI. The CDR3 is 11 amino acids. V was trimmed by 4 bases and J by 8 bases, leaving 8 bases between them.

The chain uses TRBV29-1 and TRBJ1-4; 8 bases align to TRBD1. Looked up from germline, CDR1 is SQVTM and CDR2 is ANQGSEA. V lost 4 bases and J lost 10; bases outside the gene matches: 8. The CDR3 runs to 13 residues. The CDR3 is CSVGQGREGKLFF. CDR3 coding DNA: TGCAGCGTTGGACAGGGGAGAGAGGGAAAACTGTTTTTT.

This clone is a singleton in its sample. DNA for the CDR3: TGTGCCAGCAGCCGAACAGATACCTACGAGCAGTACTTC. Protein: CASSRTDTYEQYF. The genes are TRBV7-2 and TRBJ2-7; D remains ambiguous. The germline V gene has CDR1 SGHTA and CDR2 FQGNSA. This CDR3 is 13 amino acids long. Trimming left V 5 bases short and J 2 bases short, with 10 bases between.

CDR3 sequence (DNA): TGTGCCAGTAGTATACAACACGCGGCGGGAGTCGCCTACGAGCAGTACTTC. Its protein product is CASSIQHAAGVAYEQYF. The chain is built from TRBV19 and TRBJ2-7; the match to TRBD2 covers 7 bases. The CDR3 runs to 17 residues. The germline CDR1 and CDR2 sequences are LNHDA and SQIVND (reference sequence). The V segment lost 2 bases and the J segment 2 bases; nucleotides outside the gene matches: 12.